What follows is one T cell receptor beta chain and its context. As originally analysed: It was from reference gene primer amplification that nucleated cell counts were estimated. Assay: immunoSEQ multiplex PCR; the TCRdb copy retains only in-frame clones and omits some. The DNA gave D and trimming, while V, J and clone size come from that table. The table lists 150,000 to 170,000 clones, around 82% of them singletons. V lost 6 bases, J lost 0 bases, and 8 bases lay in between. CDR3 size: 13 residues. This sample was included in a study of blood T cell repertoires in COVID-19. Seattle researchers signed up patients amid active infection and tracked them longitudinally.

This clonotype originated in a man aged 60-69 years with COVID-19, enrolled during active disease. The sequenced sample was peripheral blood. The V and J genes are TRBV12-3 or TRBV12-4 and TRBJ1-1; unclear D gene. As DNA, the CDR3 is TGTGCCAGCAGCCGAGTGATGAACACTGAAGCTTTCTTT. It codes for CASSRVMNTEAFF.